This TCR beta chain emerged from a study of blood T cell repertoires in COVID-19. Looking at the study overall: Collection of acute and convalescent COVID-19 samples took place in the United States, Italy and Spain. PBMCs, B-cell-depleted T cells, or T cells provided the cDNA or gDNA that made up the material.

In the authors' workflow: How many nucleated cells were present was estimated from reference gene primer amplification. The assay was immunoSEQ multiplex PCR, and TCRdb's table has in-frame clones only and misses some. V, J and clone size reflect that table, while D and trimming were determined from the DNA. The sample records around 240,000 clones, approximately 84% being singletons. The CDR3 has 12 residues. Germline assignment: CDR1 MDHEN and CDR2 SYDVKM. V lost 4 bases and J 4 bases, leaving 7 bases between the germline ends. The sequenced sample was peripheral blood. The V and J genes are TRBV28 and TRBJ1-2; no definite D call. This TCR was recovered from a woman aged 80 or over with acute or convalescent COVID-19. For the CDR3, the DNA is TGTGCCAGCAGTTATGCGGGCTATGGCTACACCTTC. It is translated as CASSYAGYGYTF.